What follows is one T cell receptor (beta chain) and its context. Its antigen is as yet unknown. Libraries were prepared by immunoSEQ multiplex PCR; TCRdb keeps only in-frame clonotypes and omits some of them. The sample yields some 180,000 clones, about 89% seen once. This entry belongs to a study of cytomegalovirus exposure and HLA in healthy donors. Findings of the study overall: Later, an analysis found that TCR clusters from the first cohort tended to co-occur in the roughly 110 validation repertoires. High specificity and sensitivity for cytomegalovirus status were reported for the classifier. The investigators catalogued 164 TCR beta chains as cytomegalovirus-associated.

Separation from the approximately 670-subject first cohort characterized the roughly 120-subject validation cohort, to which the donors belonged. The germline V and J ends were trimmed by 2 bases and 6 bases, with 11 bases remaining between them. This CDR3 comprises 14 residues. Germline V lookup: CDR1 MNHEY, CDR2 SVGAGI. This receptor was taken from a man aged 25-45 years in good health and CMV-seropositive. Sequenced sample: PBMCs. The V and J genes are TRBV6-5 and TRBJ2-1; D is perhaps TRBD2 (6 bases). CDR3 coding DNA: TGTGCCAGCAGTTACCGCCTAGCGCGCAATGAGCAGTTCTTC. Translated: CASSYRLARNEQFF.